Listed below are T cell receptor beta chains from one sample, sequenced in a study of blood T cell repertoires in COVID-19. Assay used: immunoSEQ multiplex PCR; TCRdb lists only in-frame clones, some missing. The repertoire holds fewer than 350,000 clones, with about 76% as singletons. The sequenced material came from peripheral blood. These receptors all come from a woman aged 55-69 years with active or convalescent COVID-19. CDR3s include the opening cysteine and the closing phenylalanine or tryptophan. D genes are given only for firm matches. Expanded clones are given a class, and other clones once, few, many or no size at all.

clone_size,d_call,j_call,v_call,cdr3_aa,cdr3_nt
once,.,TRBJ1-5,TRBV19,CASSIGGNQPQHF,TGTGCCAGTAGTATCGGGGGAAATCAGCCCCAGCATTTT
.,.,TRBJ1-3,TRBV3-1/TRBV3-2,CASSQEGSSGNTIYF,TGTGCCAGCAGCCAAGAGGGCAGCTCTGGAAACACCATATATTTT
.,.,TRBJ2-3,TRBV9,CASSETWGADTQYF,TGTGCCAGCAGCGAGACTTGGGGGGCAGATACGCAGTATTTT
once,TRBD1,TRBJ2-5,TRBV2,CASSAYASTGGIQETQYF,TGTGCCAGCAGTGCCTATGCATCCACAGGGGGGATCCAAGAGACCCAGTACTTC
.,.,TRBJ1-6,TRBV6-1,CASSEVAGNISPLHF,TGTGCCAGCAGCGAAGTGGCGGGCAATATTTCACCCCTCCACTTT
.,TRBD2,TRBJ2-5,TRBV19,CASGEGAGGPQETQYF,TGTGCCAGCGGGGAAGGGGCGGGGGGCCCCCAAGAGACCCAGTACTTC
once,TRBD1,TRBJ2-3,TRBV5-1,CASSKTQGGTDTQYF,TGCGCCAGCAGCAAAACCCAGGGGGGCACAGATACGCAGTATTTT
once,TRBD1,TRBJ2-2,TRBV24-1,CAIPGQGNTGELFF,TGTGCCATCCCGGGACAGGGTAACACCGGGGAGCTGTTTTTT
.,TRBD1,TRBJ1-1,TRBV25-1,CASREQGRGRNTEAFF,TGTGCCAGCAGGGAACAGGGGCGGGGGAGGAACACTGAAGCTTTCTTT
.,TRBD1,TRBJ1-4,TRBV7-2,CASSWQGAANEKLFF,TGTGCCAGCAGCTGGCAGGGGGCAGCTAATGAAAAACTGTTTTTT
.,.,TRBJ1-1,TRBV13,CASSLAGFFRLNTEAFF,TGTGCCAGCAGCCTTGCAGGGTTTTTTAGGTTGAACACTGAAGCTTTCTTT
few,.,TRBJ2-7,TRBV6-5,CASSLYRVTYEQYF,TGTGCCAGCAGCCTCTACAGGGTAACCTACGAGCAGTACTTC
.,.,TRBJ1-2,TRBV9,CASSVFGQGTDGYTF,TGTGCCAGCAGCGTATTTGGGCAGGGAACAGATGGCTACACCTTC
.,.,TRBJ2-4,TRBV11-2,CASSLVGQKNIQYF,TGTGCCAGCAGCTTAGTGGGGCAGAAAAACATTCAGTACTTC
once,TRBD2,TRBJ2-3,TRBV7-2,CASSPRTSGGRTDTQYF,TGTGCCAGCAGCCCCAGGACTAGCGGGGGACGCACAGATACGCAGTATTTT
.,TRBD1,TRBJ1-1,TRBV6-2/TRBV6-3,CASSYFGRGTRTEAFF,TGTGCCAGCAGTTACTTTGGCAGGGGGACGAGGACTGAAGCTTTCTTT
.,.,TRBJ2-3,TRBV3-1/TRBV3-2,CASSQERLSGFTDTQYF,TGTGCCAGCAGCCAAGAAAGATTGTCCGGGTTCACAGATACGCAGTATTTT
.,TRBD1,TRBJ2-7,TRBV29-1,CSVEGVGDRAPSEQYF,TGCAGCGTTGAAGGAGTAGGGGACAGGGCTCCTTCCGAGCAGTACTTC
.,.,TRBJ1-2,TRBV2,CASRRSNYGYTF,TGTGCCAGCAGGCGGTCGAACTATGGCTACACCTTC
.,.,TRBJ1-2,TRBV7-8,CASSLAFPDSYPNYGYTF,TGTGCCAGCAGCTTAGCTTTCCCTGACAGCTACCCTAACTATGGCTACACCTTC
few,.,TRBJ1-3,TRBV7-8,CASSPAPRLPSGNTIYF,TGTGCCAGCAGCCCTGCCCCGAGACTCCCCTCTGGAAACACCATATATTTT
.,.,TRBJ1-1,TRBV12-3/TRBV12-4,CASTDQGSPEAFF,TGTGCCAGCACCGATCAGGGGAGCCCTGAAGCTTTCTTT
.,TRBD2,TRBJ2-7,TRBV7-9,CASSADSGEYEQYF,TGTGCCAGCAGCGCCGATAGCGGGGAGTACGAGCAGTACTTC
.,.,TRBJ1-2,TRBV2,CASSEEHRENRGYTF,TGTGCCAGCAGTGAAGAGCACAGGGAGAATCGTGGCTACACCTTC
once,.,TRBJ1-4,TRBV18,CASSPEVLNPRLFF,TGTGCCAGCTCACCAGAGGTACTGAATCCCAGACTGTTTTTT
.,TRBD1,TRBJ2-2,TRBV5-1,CASSLNPGQGRIGELFF,TGCGCCAGCAGCTTAAATCCGGGACAGGGGAGGATCGGGGAGCTGTTTTTT